This T cell receptor (beta chain) originates from a study of CD8 T cells in Susac syndrome. The germline CDR1 and CDR2 sequences are DFQATT and SNEGSKA (reference sequence). The CDR3 covers 14 residues. V was trimmed by 6 bases and J by 3 bases, leaving 15 bases between them. The authors reverse transcribed roughly 0.5 to 1 ug RNA with random hexamers. Amplification of TCR beta CDR3 spanned 54 Vbeta and 13 Jbeta via immunoSEQ multiplex PCR. TCRdb redid the calling of the immunoSEQ multiplex PCR reads with MiXCR, one entry per CDR3 protein. The table records about 150,000 distinct CDR3 sequences, around 95% of them present only once. This clonotype was detected once.

The sequencing input was CD4+ T cells from PBMCs. V gene TRBV20-1 combines with J gene TRBJ1-5, with no clear D. This TCR was recovered from a human donor with Susac syndrome. In nucleotides, the CDR3 is TGCAGTGCCCTCCTAGGACGGGACAATCAGCCCCAGCATTTT. The encoded protein is CSALLGRDNQPQHF.